The next 24 T cell receptor beta chains were all read from a single sample in a study of T cell changes during pregnancy in multiple sclerosis. This table comes from immunoSEQ multiplex PCR, and its TCRdb copy is limited to in-frame clones, with some not included. Of 50,000 to 80,000 clones in the sample, just under 95% were seen once. Sequences were derived from peripheral blood, sampled in the second trimester of pregnancy. These receptors came from a female donor with multiple sclerosis, enrolled in a pregnancy study.

This chain uses TRBV6-5 with TRBJ1-2, with 7 positions matching TRBD1. The length of the CDR3 is 12 residues. V lost 7 bases, J lost 10 bases, and 9 bases stayed unmatched. Germline V gives CDR1 MNHEY, CDR2 SVGAGI. The CDR3 DNA sequence: TGTGCCAGCATCCAGGCCGGGACAGTCTACACCTTC. Encoded protein: CASIQAGTVYTF.

Details on this clone: The junction departs from the called germline gene at one end, perhaps through a read error. The chain links TRBV10-1 to TRBJ1-4; tentative D call: TRBD1 (6 bases). The CDR3 runs to 14 residues. Germline CDR1 WNHNN, CDR2 SYGVQD (reference sequence). The CDR3 is CASSETQGLDGIRF. CDR3 DNA: TGCGCCAGCAGTGAAACGCAGGGGCTGGACGGAATTCGATTT.

The gene calls are TRBV2 and TRBJ1-2; the D gene is possibly TRBD1 (6 bases). With 5 bases removed from V and 2 bases from J, the gap between germline ends came to 12 bases. The CDR3 spans 14 residues. CDR1 and CDR2 (germline): SNHLY, FYNNEI. The CDR3 region has the DNA TGTGCCAGCAGTCTACCGACAGGCAACTATGGCTACACCTTC. Its translation is CASSLPTGNYGYTF.

The V and J genes are TRBV4-1 and TRBJ2-7; TRBD2 matches at 7 bases. Germline trimming cut 1 base from V and 7 bases from J; bases unmatched to any gene: 16. Germline CDR1 is MGHRA and CDR2 is YSYEKL. This CDR3 has 17 amino acids. The CDR3 coding sequence is TGCGCCAGCAGCCAAGCCCCAAATGGACTAGATCCTGAAGAGCAGTACTTC. Translation gives CASSQAPNGLDPEEQYF.

The chain combines TRBV28 with TRBJ1-5; no definite D call. Trimming shortened V by 3 bases and J by 3 bases, and 9 bases separated the two germline ends. CDR1 and CDR2 (germline): MDHEN, SYDVKM. The CDR3 is 14 residues long. In DNA form, the CDR3 reads TGTGCCAGCAGTTTTGAGAGGAACAATCAGCCCCAGCATTTT. Protein: CASSFERNNQPQHF.

This clone was observed once. The V and J genes are TRBV10-3 and TRBJ2-1, with TRBD1 matching 11 bases. Per germline, CDR1 ENHRY and CDR2 SYGVKD. This CDR3 has 16 residues. V dropped 4 bases and J dropped 5; count of bases not matched to a gene: 7. The CDR3 reads CAISGKGQGVNNEQFF. The CDR3 DNA reads TGTGCCATCAGTGGGAAGGGACAGGGGGTTAACAATGAGCAGTTCTTC.

CDR3 DNA: TGCGCCAGCAGCTCAGGGGGGCCCACCGGGGAGCTGTTTTTT. This sequence encodes CASSSGGPTGELFF. This chain uses TRBV5-1 with TRBJ2-2; weak D call: TRBD1 (7 bases). Germline lookup yields CDR1 SGHRS and CDR2 YFSETQ. Between the trimmed V and J ends, which lost 3 bases and 4 bases, there was a span of 10 bases. The CDR3 is 14 residues long.

The rearrangement joins TRBV9 to TRBJ2-1, with 7 bases fitting TRBD2. Per germline, CDR1 SGDLS and CDR2 YYNGEE. With V trimmed by 4 bases and J by 3 bases, 7 bases remained unmatched. The CDR3 sequence is 15 residues long. CDR3 coding DNA: TGTGCCAGCAGCCGGCCCCCGGGAGGCTACAATGAGCAGTTCTTC. This gives the protein CASSRPPGGYNEQFF.

The chain links TRBV19 to TRBJ2-7; 10 bases match TRBD2. CDR1 is LNHDA, CDR2 SQIVND, per germline (reference sequence). The trim removed 5 bases at V and 3 bases at J, leaving 10 bases unmatched. The length of the CDR3 is 16 residues. CDR3 DNA: TGTGCCAGTAGTCGCAAACTAGCGGGGCTTATCTACGAGCAGTACTTC. It is translated as CASSRKLAGLIYEQYF.

The rearrangement uses TRBV30 and TRBJ1-5; 7 positions match TRBD1. Trimming at V came to 0 bases and at J to 9 bases, leaving 8 bases not matched to a gene. CDR3 length: 14 amino acids. Germline V gene lookup returns CDR1 GTSNPN and CDR2 SVGIG (reference sequence). CDR3 loop: CAWSVRSGGSPQHF. Written as DNA, the CDR3 is TGTGCCTGGAGTGTACGCTCAGGGGGATCGCCCCAGCATTTT.

This chain uses TRBV19 with TRBJ2-7, with TRBD1 as a possible D gene (5 bases). The CDR3 has 14 amino acids. V dropped 2 bases and J dropped 1 base, with 9 bases sitting between them. The germline V gene has CDR1 LNHDA and CDR2 SQIVND (reference sequence). CDR3 region: CASSIRTLSYEQYF. The DNA of the CDR3 is TGTGCCAGTAGTATAAGGACATTGTCCTACGAGCAGTACTTC.

The V gene is TRBV7-2, the J gene TRBJ2-2; 12 bases line up with TRBD2. The CDR3 has 15 amino acids. J gave up 5 bases and V 8 bases, and 6 bases lay outside the gene matches. The germline V gene encodes CDR1 SGHTA and CDR2 FQGNSA. The DNA of the CDR3 is TGTGCCAGCCTAACTAGCGGGAGGAGAACCGGGGAGCTGTTTTTT. It specifies CASLTSGRRTGELFF. The whole variable domain, filled in from reference TRBV7-2 and TRBJ2-2, reads GAGVSQSPSNKVTEKGKDVELRCDPISGHTALYWYRQSLGQGLEFLIYFQGNSAPDKSGLPSDRFSAERTGGSVSTLTIQRTQQEDSAVYLCASLTSGRRTGELFFGEGSRLTVL.

The chain recombines TRBV29-1 with TRBJ2-7, with TRBD1 matching 10 bases. The CDR3 is 15 residues long. Germline CDR1 and CDR2: SQVTM and ANQGSEA. The junction had 11 bases not matched to a gene; V was cut back by 5 bases and J by 4 bases. In nucleotides, the CDR3 is TGCAGCGTTTCCCACGAGGGGACAGGGGAATACGAGCAGTACTTC. Its translation is CSVSHEGTGEYEQYF.

The rearrangement links TRBV7-3 to TRBJ2-2; 10 bases match TRBD2. With 6 bases clipped from V and 6 bases from J, the junction kept 4 bases outside the gene matches. The CDR3 is 14 amino acids. Germline loops: CDR1 SGHTA, CDR2 FQGTGA. CDR3 loop: CASSPGLAAGELFF. The CDR3, as DNA: TGTGCCAGCAGTCCCGGACTAGCGGCCGGGGAGCTGTTTTTT.

The rearrangement uses TRBV4-3 and TRBJ2-1, with D possibly matching TRBD1 (6 bases). Germline CDR1 LGHNA, CDR2 YSLEER. This CDR3 has 18 amino acids. V was cut by 3 bases and J by 3 bases, with 21 bases left in between. In nucleotides, the CDR3 is TGCGCCAGCAGCCACGGAACAGGGAAAGGATGGGACTACAATGAGCAGTTCTTC. Translation gives CASSHGTGKGWDYNEQFF.

The CDR3 DNA reads TGTGCCAGCAGACTAGCGGGAGCCGTCAATGAGCAGTTCTTC. It specifies CASRLAGAVNEQFF. This chain uses TRBV2 with TRBJ2-1, with 11 bases matching TRBD2. V shed 6 bases, J shed 6 bases, and the junction held 4 bases outside the gene matches. This CDR3 spans 14 amino acids. Germline V lookup: CDR1 SNHLY, CDR2 FYNNEI.

The chain couples TRBV7-9 to TRBJ2-4; 7 positions match TRBD2. V dropped 0 bases and J dropped 2; count of bases not matched to a gene: 4. The CDR3 is made up of 16 amino acids. Germline lookup yields CDR1 SEHNR and CDR2 FQNEAQ (reference sequence). The CDR3 protein is CASSLAGGPTKNIQYF. The CDR3 DNA is TGTGCCAGCAGCTTAGCGGGAGGGCCGACCAAAAACATTCAGTACTTC.

The chain combines TRBV4-3 with TRBJ2-1; 12 bases fit TRBD2. J gave up 7 bases and V 1 base, and 5 bases lay outside the gene matches. The CDR3 is 16 residues long. Per germline, CDR1 LGHNA and CDR2 YSLEER. CDR3 DNA sequence: TGCGCCAGCAGCCAAGCTAGCGGGAGGGACGCTAATGAGCAGTTCTTC. Its protein is CASSQASGRDANEQFF.

The chain employs TRBV9 and TRBJ2-3; 14 nucleotides align to TRBD2. V was clipped by 3 bases and J by 1 base; unmatched bases: 4. The germline gives CDR1 SGDLS, CDR2 YYNGEE. This CDR3 is 17 amino acids long. The CDR3 protein is CASSDGTSGSGTDTQYF. The CDR3 DNA follows: TGTGCCAGCAGCGATGGGACTAGCGGGAGTGGCACAGATACGCAGTATTTT. Full variable domain (missing parts from reference TRBV9 and TRBJ2-3): DSGVTQTPKHLITATGQRVTLRCSPRSGDLSVYWYQQSLDQGLQFLIQYYNGEERAKGNILERFSAQQFPDLHSELNLSSLELGDSALYFCASSDGTSGSGTDTQYFGPGTRLTVL.

The chain uses TRBV2 and TRBJ2-5; D perhaps matches TRBD1 (6 bases). V gave up 6 bases and J gave up 5 bases, with 19 bases separating them. The germline V gene encodes CDR1 SNHLY and CDR2 FYNNEI. CDR3 length: 15 residues. DNA of the CDR3: TGTGCCAGCAGCCTAAACAACAGGGTCGGGGAGACCCAGTACTTC. This codes for CASSLNNRVGETQYF.

This chain links TRBV19 with TRBJ1-1; D ambiguous. Germline CDR1 is LNHDA and CDR2 is SQIVND (reference sequence). Trimming took 4 bases from V and 1 from J, leaving 7 bases between them. The CDR3 is 13 residues long. The CDR3 loop is CASSTVENTEAFF. The CDR3 DNA is TGTGCCAGTAGTACGGTCGAGAACACTGAAGCTTTCTTT.

The chain couples TRBV9 to TRBJ1-2; TRBD1 agrees at 11 bases. Germline V lookup: CDR1 SGDLS, CDR2 YYNGEE. V was pared by 4 bases and J by 4 bases, with 6 bases of the junction left unmatched. The CDR3 is made up of 15 amino acids. This CDR3 reads CASSSWTGGSYGYTF. The CDR3 DNA follows: TGTGCCAGCAGCTCATGGACAGGGGGCAGCTATGGCTACACCTTC.

This chain links TRBV7-9 with TRBJ2-5, with D maybe TRBD2 (6 bases). CDR1 is SEHNR, CDR2 FQNEAQ, per germline (reference sequence). The CDR3 covers 16 residues. The V end lost 4 bases, the J end lost 3 bases, and 18 bases lay between the germline ends. This CDR3 is CASSYPPGGSKETQYF. CDR3 DNA: TGTGCCAGCAGCTACCCCCCCGGGGGTAGTAAAGAGACCCAGTACTTC. Full variable domain (remainder filled in from reference TRBV7-9 and TRBJ2-5): DTGVSQNPRHKITKRGQNVTFRCDPISEHNRLYWYRQTLGQGPEFLTYFQNEAQLEKSRLLSDRFSAERPKGSFSTLEIQRTEQGDSAMYLCASSYPPGGSKETQYFGPGTRLLVL.

This chain connects TRBV28 to TRBJ2-7, with D tentatively TRBD2 (5 bases). The germline CDR1 and CDR2 sequences are MDHEN and SYDVKM. CDR3 length: 12 residues. The ends were cut back, 5 bases at V and 0 bases at J, with 5 bases in the middle. CDR3 residues: CASSTSSYEQYF. DNA for the CDR3: TGTGCCAGCAGTACTAGCTCCTACGAGCAGTACTTC.